A single TCR beta chain is shown here with its context. Its antigen remains unknown. The data belong to a study of cytomegalovirus exposure and HLA in healthy donors. 13 Jbeta primers and 60 Vbeta primers were used for the PCR. Data came from immunoSEQ multiplex PCR; TCRdb stores just in-frame clones and leaves some out. This table holds over 55,000 clones, 65% to 70% found once. Study results and caveats: Versus the roughly 690-donor mean, an Asian-associated ancestry cluster reportedly showed fewer N-insertions in a later analysis. Later work showed greater clonal expansion in HLA-associated TCR beta chains than in equally common others. 87-base-pair reads could not separate some V segments, including TRBV6-2 and TRBV6-3.

All the people who gave samples were healthy bone marrow donors. CDR3 length: 13 amino acids. Germline CDR1 and CDR2: GTSNPN and SVGIG (reference sequence). The trim removed 1 base at V and 6 bases at J, leaving 2 bases unmatched. This receptor was taken from a man aged 35-49 years in good health and CMV-seropositive. The sample taken for sequencing was PBMCs. The rearrangement uses TRBV30 and TRBJ1-1; 10 bases line up with TRBD1. The CDR3 is CAWSGTGGSEAFF. The CDR3 DNA sequence: TGTGCCTGGAGTGGGACAGGGGGGTCTGAAGCTTTCTTT.